The sequence of this T cell receptor (beta chain) was determined in a study of CD8+ T cells in alopecia areata. Per the germline V gene, CDR1 is SQVTM and CDR2 is ANQGSEA. The CDR3 runs 14 residues. The V end was cut by 7 bases, the J end by 4 bases, with 19 bases between. On this clone itself: Its antigen remains unknown.

Study results and caveats: Clonality in lesional scalp, especially alopecia totalis/universalis, exceeded that of normal scalp.

Following extraction, RNA underwent reverse transcription to cDNA, which served as the sequencing template. Generated by immunoSEQ multiplex PCR, the TCRdb table keeps only in-frame clones and is missing some. The repertoire has 110,000 or so clones, roughly two thirds of them found once; the top ten carry 2.8%. This clonotype was obtained from a human donor in good health. The sample consisted of CD4+ T cells sorted from blood. The chain is built from TRBV29-1 and TRBJ1-1; D uncertain. The CDR3 here is CSASSGIEVTEAFF. In DNA form, the CDR3 reads TGCAGCGCCAGTTCCGGTATTGAAGTCACTGAAGCTTTCTTT.